The clone carrying this TCR beta chain occurred once. The entry originates in a study of T-cell reconstitution after alpha-beta-depleted transplantation in children. The CDR3 spans 15 residues. The V and J ends lost 5 bases and 4 bases respectively, with 16 bases between them. Germline CDR1 MRHNA, CDR2 SNTAGT. Researchers prepared the TCRbeta library using unique molecular identifiers, the study reports. MiXCR was run by TCRdb on the PCR reads, yielding one entry per CDR3 protein. In the table there are around 600,000 distinct CDR3 sequences, under 30% of which are singletons. The J gene is TRBJ2-3, the V gene TRBV6-4; weak D call: TRBD1 (6 bases). The receptor was derived from a boy under two years old who had a stem cell transplant for acute myeloid leukemia, so the T cells may come from the graft donor. The input for sequencing was PBMCs, mostly from graft donor cells, taken 360 days after TCRalphabeta/CD19-depleted stem cell transplant. In DNA form, the CDR3 reads TGTGCCAGCAGTCCGATACCCAGGGGCGCAGATACGCAGTATTTT. It specifies CASSPIPRGADTQYF.